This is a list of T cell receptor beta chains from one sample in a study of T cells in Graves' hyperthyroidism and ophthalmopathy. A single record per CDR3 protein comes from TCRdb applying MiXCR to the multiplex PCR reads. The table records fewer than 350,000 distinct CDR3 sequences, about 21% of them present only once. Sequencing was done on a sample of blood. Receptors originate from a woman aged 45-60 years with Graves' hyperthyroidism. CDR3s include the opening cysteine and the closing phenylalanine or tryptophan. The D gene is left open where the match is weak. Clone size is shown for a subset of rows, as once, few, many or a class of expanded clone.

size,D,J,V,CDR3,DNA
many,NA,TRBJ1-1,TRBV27,CASRDGFTEAFF,TGTGCCAGCAGAGACGGATTCACTGAAGCTTTCTTT
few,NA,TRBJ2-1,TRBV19,CASSISGSGNNEQFF,TGTGCCAGTAGTATCTCGGGGAGTGGGAACAATGAGCAGTTCTTC
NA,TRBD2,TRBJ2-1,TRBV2,CASSAWTSGGVLKSLSSYNEQFF,TGTGCCAGCAGTGCCTGGACTAGCGGGGGGGTCCTAAAATCGTTGAGCTCCTACAATGAGCAGTTCTTC
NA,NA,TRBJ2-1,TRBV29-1,CSVVFYNEQFF,TGCAGCGTTGTCTTTTACAATGAGCAGTTCTTC
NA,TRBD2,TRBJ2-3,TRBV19,CASSSLAGGYTDTQYF,TGTGCCAGTAGTTCTCTAGCGGGGGGTTACACAGATACGCAGTATTTT
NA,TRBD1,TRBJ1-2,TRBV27,CASSRDRGTGYTF,TGTGCCAGCAGTCGGGACAGGGGGACTGGCTACACCTTC
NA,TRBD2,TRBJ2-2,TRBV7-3,CASSLVRTSGGTGELFF,TGTGCCAGCAGCCTAGTTCGGACTAGCGGGGGTACCGGGGAGCTGTTTTTT
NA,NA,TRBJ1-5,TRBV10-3,CAISEEGYQPQHF,TGTGCCATCAGTGAGGAAGGATATCAGCCCCAGCATTTT
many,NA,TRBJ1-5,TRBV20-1,CSARQGRSNQPQHF,TGCAGTGCTAGACAGGGTAGAAGCAATCAGCCCCAGCATTTT
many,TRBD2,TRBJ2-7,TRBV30,CASVRTSGTSYEQYF,TGTGCCAGCGTCAGGACTAGCGGGACATCCTACGAGCAGTACTTC
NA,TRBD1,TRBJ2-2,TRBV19,CASSAHSQGARTGELFF,TGTGCCAGTAGTGCTCATTCCCAGGGGGCAAGGACCGGGGAGCTGTTTTTT
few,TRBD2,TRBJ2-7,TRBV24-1,CATSDTGTSSSYEQYF,TGTGCCACCAGTGATACCGGGACTAGCAGCTCCTACGAGCAGTACTTC
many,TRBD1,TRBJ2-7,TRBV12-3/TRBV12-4,CASSPRDRVDYEQYF,TGTGCCAGCAGTCCAAGGGACAGGGTGGACTACGAGCAGTACTTC
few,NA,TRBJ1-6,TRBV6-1,CASSDPTGGASPLHF,TGTGCCAGCAGTGACCCGACGGGGGGCGCTTCACCCCTCCACTTT
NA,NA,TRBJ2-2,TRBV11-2,CASSIASLGENTGELFF,TGTGCCAGCAGCATTGCATCACTTGGGGAGAACACCGGGGAGCTGTTTTTT
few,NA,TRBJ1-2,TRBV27,CASSEGRGNYGYTF,TGTGCCAGCAGTGAGGGGAGAGGGAACTATGGCTACACCTTC
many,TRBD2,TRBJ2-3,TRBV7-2,CASRRGLAGGTDTQYF,TGTGCCAGCCGCCGGGGACTAGCGGGAGGCACAGATACGCAGTATTTT
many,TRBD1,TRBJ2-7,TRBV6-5,CASSYSVQGLYEQYF,TGTGCCAGCAGTTACTCAGTACAGGGGCTATACGAGCAGTACTTC
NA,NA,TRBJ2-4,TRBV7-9,CASSPLGHEGPKNIQYF,TGTGCCAGCAGCCCACTAGGGCATGAAGGCCCCAAAAACATTCAGTACTTC
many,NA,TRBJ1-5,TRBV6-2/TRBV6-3,CASSYMGGRNQPQHF,TGTGCCAGCAGTTACATGGGGGGACGGAATCAGCCCCAGCATTTT
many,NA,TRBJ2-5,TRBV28,CASSLMGLGETQYF,TGTGCCAGCAGTTTGATGGGGCTGGGGGAGACCCAGTACTTC
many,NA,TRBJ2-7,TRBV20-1,CSASGNEDEQYF,TGCAGTGCTAGCGGGAATGAAGACGAGCAGTACTTC
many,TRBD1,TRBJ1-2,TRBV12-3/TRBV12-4,CASKTGDGYTF,TGTGCCAGCAAGACAGGGGATGGCTACACCTTC
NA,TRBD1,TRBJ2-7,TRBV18,CASSTGGAPSYEQYF,TGTGCCAGCTCAACAGGGGGCGCGCCCTCCTACGAGCAGTACTTC
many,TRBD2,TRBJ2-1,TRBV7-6,CASSLSGGASEQFF,TGTGCCAGCAGCTTAAGCGGGGGGGCCTCTGAGCAGTTCTTC
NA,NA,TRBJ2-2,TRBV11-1,CASSDTGTSTGELFF,TGTGCCAGCAGCGACACCGGGACATCCACCGGGGAGCTGTTTTTT
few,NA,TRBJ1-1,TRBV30,CAWSARALATEASF,TGTGCCTGGAGTGCCCGGGCCCTGGCCACTGAAGCTTCCTTT
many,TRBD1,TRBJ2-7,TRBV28,CASSLSGTANHEQYF,TGTGCCAGCAGTTTATCTGGGACAGCTAACCACGAGCAGTACTTC
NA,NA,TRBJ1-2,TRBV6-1,CASSDPPGVVGENGYTF,TGTGCCAGCAGTGACCCCCCCGGTGTAGTGGGCGAAAATGGCTACACCTTC
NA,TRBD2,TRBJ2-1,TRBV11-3,CASSFSGGDSYNEQFF,TGTGCCAGCAGTTTTTCCGGGGGGGATTCCTACAATGAGCAGTTCTTC
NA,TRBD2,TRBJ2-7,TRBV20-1,CSARGLAGGTYEQYF,TGCAGTGCCCGGGGACTAGCGGGAGGCACCTACGAGCAGTACTTC
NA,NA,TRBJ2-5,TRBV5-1,CASSSGWGPGSQETQYF,TGTGCCAGCAGCTCCGGGTGGGGGCCGGGCAGCCAAGAGACCCAGTACTTC
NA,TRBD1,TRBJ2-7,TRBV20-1,CSARDRVKFEQYF,TGCAGTGCTAGGGACAGGGTGAAATTCGAGCAGTACTTC
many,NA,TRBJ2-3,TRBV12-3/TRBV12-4,CASSFGGKGKDTQYF,TGTGCCAGCAGTTTCGGTGGGAAAGGGAAAGATACGCAGTATTTT
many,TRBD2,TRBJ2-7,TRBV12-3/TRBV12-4,CASSLRLAESSYEQYF,TGTGCCAGCAGTCTTAGACTAGCGGAAAGCTCCTACGAGCAGTACTTC
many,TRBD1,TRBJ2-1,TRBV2,CASVRDSSYNEQFF,TGTGCCAGCGTCCGGGACAGTAGCTACAATGAGCAGTTCTTC